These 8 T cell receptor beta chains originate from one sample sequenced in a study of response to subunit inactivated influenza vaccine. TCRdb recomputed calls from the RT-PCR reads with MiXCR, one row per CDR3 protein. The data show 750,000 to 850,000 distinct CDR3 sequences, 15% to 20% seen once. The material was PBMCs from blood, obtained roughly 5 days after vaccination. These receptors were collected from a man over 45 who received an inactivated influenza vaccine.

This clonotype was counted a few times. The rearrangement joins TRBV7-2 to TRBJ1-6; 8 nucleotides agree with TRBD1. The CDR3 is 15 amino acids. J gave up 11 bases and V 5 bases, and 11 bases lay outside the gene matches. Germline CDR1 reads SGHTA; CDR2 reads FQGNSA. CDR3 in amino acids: CASSPRQGRSPPLHF. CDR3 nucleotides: TGTGCCAGCAGCCCACGACAGGGGCGTTCCCCACCCCTCCACTTT.

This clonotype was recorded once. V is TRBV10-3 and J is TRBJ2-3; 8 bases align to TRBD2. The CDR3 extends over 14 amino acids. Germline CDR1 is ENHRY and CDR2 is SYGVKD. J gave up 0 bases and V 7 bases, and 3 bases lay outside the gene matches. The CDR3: CAITPGGSTDTQYF. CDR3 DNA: TGTGCCATCACTCCGGGGGGGAGCACAGATACGCAGTATTTT.

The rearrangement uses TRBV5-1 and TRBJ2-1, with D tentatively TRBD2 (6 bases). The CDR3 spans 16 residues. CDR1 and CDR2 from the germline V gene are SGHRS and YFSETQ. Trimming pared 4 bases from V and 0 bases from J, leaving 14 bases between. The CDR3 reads CASSAGTWSSYNEQFF. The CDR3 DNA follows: TGCGCCAGCAGCGCTGGGACTTGGAGCTCCTACAATGAGCAGTTCTTC.

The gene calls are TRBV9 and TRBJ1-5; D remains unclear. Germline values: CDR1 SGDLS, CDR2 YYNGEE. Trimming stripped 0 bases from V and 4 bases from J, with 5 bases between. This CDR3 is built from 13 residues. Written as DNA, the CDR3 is TGTGCCAGCAGCGTAGAACCAAATCAGCCCCAGCATTTT. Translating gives CASSVEPNQPQHF.

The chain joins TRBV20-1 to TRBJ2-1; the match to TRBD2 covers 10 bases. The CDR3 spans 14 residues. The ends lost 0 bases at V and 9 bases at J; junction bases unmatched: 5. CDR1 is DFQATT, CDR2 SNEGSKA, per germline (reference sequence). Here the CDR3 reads CSARESGGATEQFF. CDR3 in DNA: TGCAGTGCTAGAGAAAGCGGGGGGGCCACTGAGCAGTTCTTC.

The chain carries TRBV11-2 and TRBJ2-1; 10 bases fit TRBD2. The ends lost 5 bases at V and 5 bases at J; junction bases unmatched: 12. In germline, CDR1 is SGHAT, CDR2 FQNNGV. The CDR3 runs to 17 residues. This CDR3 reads CASSQWTSGRGNNEQFF. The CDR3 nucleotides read TGTGCCAGCAGCCAATGGACTAGCGGCCGCGGGAACAATGAGCAGTTCTTC.

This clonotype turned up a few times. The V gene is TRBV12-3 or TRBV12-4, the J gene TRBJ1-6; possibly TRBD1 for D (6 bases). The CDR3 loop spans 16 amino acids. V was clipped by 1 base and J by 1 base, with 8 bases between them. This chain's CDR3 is CASSLEGGSYNSPLHF. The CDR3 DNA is TGTGCCAGCAGTTTAGAGGGGGGGTCCTATAATTCACCCCTCCACTTT.

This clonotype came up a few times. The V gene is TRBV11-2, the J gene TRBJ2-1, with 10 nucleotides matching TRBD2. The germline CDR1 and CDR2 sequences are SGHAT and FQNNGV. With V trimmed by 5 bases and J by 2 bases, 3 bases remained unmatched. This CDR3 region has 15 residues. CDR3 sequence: CASSELAGTYNEQFF. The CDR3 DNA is TGTGCCAGCAGCGAACTAGCGGGGACCTACAATGAGCAGTTCTTC.